This TCR beta chain was found in a study of graft-versus-host responses after intestinal transplantation. Study-level background: Isolated intestinal, liver-intestinal, or multivisceral transplants had been given to the recipients. Study-level findings and limits: Some patients had graft-donor T cell macrochimerism, and their allografts showed high graft-versus-host to host-versus-graft clonal ratios.

The protocol was immunoSEQ multiplex PCR, while the TCRdb copy is restricted to in-frame clones and leaves out a portion. The table has tens of thousands of clones, just under 95% seen once; the top ten hold approximately 0.5%. Worth noting for this clone: Its target is unknown.

V shed 3 bases and J 6 bases; nucleotides not matched to a gene: 10. CDR3 length equals 18 residues. The V gene's germline CDR1 is SGDLS and CDR2 YYNGEE. The source was unstimulated CD8+ T cells sorted from spleen or lymph node cells, collected before intestinal transplant. The TCR sequence derives from a human donor who received an intestinal transplant. This chain uses TRBV9 with TRBJ2-3; 16 positions agree with TRBD2. The CDR3 nucleotides are TGTGCCAGCAGCGCACAGCCGGGACTAGCGGGGGGGCGGGATACGCAGTATTTT. As protein: CASSAQPGLAGGRDTQYF. Based on the CDR3 plus reference TRBV9 and TRBJ2-3, the full variable domain is DSGVTQTPKHLITATGQRVTLRCSPRSGDLSVYWYQQSLDQGLQFLIQYYNGEERAKGNILERFSAQQFPDLHSELNLSSLELGDSALYFCASSAQPGLAGGRDTQYFGPGTRLTVL.